The 18 T cell receptor beta chains given below trace back to one sample, sequenced in a study of shared clonotypes between healthy human individuals. The data were produced by immunoSEQ multiplex PCR, yet TCRdb's version contains in-frame clones alone and is incomplete. Of a few hundred thousand clones listed, 60% to 80% are singletons. Specimen: memory CD4+ T cells sorted from blood. Subset noted: CD45RA-negative fraction. Receptors originate from a man under 40 in good health.

The chain carries TRBV7-2 and TRBJ2-7; 11 nucleotides match TRBD2. This CDR3 is built from 15 residues. Germline V gene sequence: CDR1 SGHTA, CDR2 FQGNSA. Losses at the gene ends were 1 base for V and 5 bases for J; bases not matched to a gene: 4. This chain's CDR3 is CASSLVGLAGHEQYF. In DNA, the CDR3 is TGTGCCAGCAGCTTAGTAGGACTAGCGGGCCACGAGCAGTACTTC.

This clone was found a few times. The rearrangement links TRBV5-6 to TRBJ1-1, with D perhaps TRBD1 (6 bases). Trimming took off 2 bases at V and 1 base at J, with 12 bases between the two ends. The CDR3 has 15 residues. Germline V gene sequence: CDR1 SGHDT, CDR2 YYEEEE. The CDR3 bases are TGTGCCAGCAGCTTCCGGGGGGCAAGGAACACTGAAGCTTTCTTT. Residues: CASSFRGARNTEAFF. The full variable domain, with the rest looked up from reference TRBV5-6 and TRBJ1-1, is DAGVTQSPTHLIKTRGQQVTLRCSPKSGHDTVSWYQQALGQGPQFIFQYYEEEERQRGNFPDRFSGHQFPNYSSELNVNALLLGDSALYLCASSFRGARNTEAFFGQGTRLTVV.

This clone was counted between two and nine times. The genes are TRBV7-3 and TRBJ2-3, with TRBD2 as a possible D gene (5 bases). CDR3 length: 13 amino acids. The germline V gene has CDR1 SGHTA and CDR2 FQGTGA. Deletions cut 1 base from V and 8 bases from J, with 10 bases between. CDR3 loop: CASSLREGGTQYF. CDR3 bases: TGTGCCAGCAGCTTAAGGGAAGGAGGTACGCAGTATTTT.

This clone was recorded a few times. V gene TRBV4-1 combines with J gene TRBJ2-5, with TRBD1 as a possible D gene (6 bases). Germline values: CDR1 MGHRA, CDR2 YSYEKL. CDR3 length equals 13 residues. The V gene lost 5 bases and the J gene lost 4 bases, with 11 bases spanning the gap. The CDR3 DNA follows: TGCGCCAGCAGCTCCCGGACAGCAGAGACCCAGTACTTC. The encoded protein is CASSSRTAETQYF.

The table lists this clone with a few counts. The chain recombines TRBV5-1 with TRBJ2-1, with 10 positions matching TRBD2. After removal of 4 bases from V and 6 bases from J, the junction contained 7 bases not matched to a gene. Per germline, CDR1 SGHRS and CDR2 YFSETQ. The CDR3 is made up of 15 amino acids. The CDR3 nucleotides are TGCGCCAGCAGCCCGACGCCTAGCGGGAGCAATGAGCAGTTCTTC. As protein: CASSPTPSGSNEQFF.

This chain uses TRBV18 with TRBJ1-1; TRBD1 is a possible D gene (5 bases). This CDR3 has 12 amino acids. CDR1 and CDR2 (germline): KGHSH, LQKENI. Trimming left V 1 base short and J 8 bases short, with 8 bases between. DNA for the CDR3: TGTGCCAGCTCACCACTTTCAGGGGAAGCTTTCTTT. The encoded protein is CASSPLSGEAFF.

This rearrangement joins TRBV18 to TRBJ2-6; the match to TRBD2 covers 12 bases. V trimming: 4 bases; J trimming: 3 bases; junction bases outside the gene matches: 7. CDR3 length: 18 residues. Germline V gives CDR1 KGHSH, CDR2 LQKENI. CDR3 protein: CASSRSRLAGDGANVLTF. In DNA, the CDR3 is TGTGCCAGCTCACGCTCGCGACTAGCGGGAGATGGGGCCAACGTCCTGACTTTC.

This clone has a handful of counts. This chain joins TRBV5-4 and TRBJ2-7; D is unresolved. In germline, CDR1 is SGHNT, CDR2 YYREEE (reference sequence). V was shortened by 3 bases and J by 4 bases, with 14 bases between the two germline ends. The CDR3 contains 14 residues. The CDR3 loop reads CASSSSDEAYEQYF. Written as DNA, the CDR3 is TGTGCCAGCAGCTCCAGCGACGAGGCTTACGAGCAGTACTTC.

This chain uses TRBV30 with TRBJ1-5; no clear D. The CDR3 has 15 residues. CDR1 GTSNPN and CDR2 SVGIG come from the germline V gene (reference sequence). Between the trimmed V and J ends, which lost 1 base and 4 bases, there was a span of 14 bases. For the CDR3, the DNA is TGTGCCTGGAGTGCCGGGTCCTTGGCAAATCAGCCCCAGCATTTT. Its translation: CAWSAGSLANQPQHF.

This chain links TRBV7-2 with TRBJ2-3, with unresolved D. Germline assignment: CDR1 SGHTA and CDR2 FQGNSA. The ends were cut back, 3 bases at V and 5 bases at J, with 12 bases in the middle. The CDR3 has 14 amino acids. The CDR3 here is CASSFVASGDTQYF. In DNA, the CDR3 is TGTGCCAGCAGCTTCGTCGCGTCGGGAGATACGCAGTATTTT.

This clone was seen a handful of times. The rearrangement uses TRBV19 and TRBJ1-4; perhaps TRBD1 as D (6 bases). V lost 6 bases and J 5 bases, leaving 13 bases between the germline ends. The CDR3 contains 14 residues. CDR1 LNHDA and CDR2 SQIVND come from the germline V gene (reference sequence). The CDR3 loop reads CASRRTGNNEKLFF. DNA for the CDR3: TGTGCCAGTAGGAGAACAGGGAACAATGAAAAACTGTTTTTT.

This clone was picked up a small number of times. The CDR3 DNA is TGTGCCAGCGAGCGGAGGTGGGAGCAGTACTTC. This codes for CASERRWEQYF. The rearrangement links TRBV2 to TRBJ2-7; a weak D match, TRBD2 (5 bases). Trimming removed 8 bases at V and 7 bases at J, with 12 bases between. Germline V gene lookup returns CDR1 SNHLY and CDR2 FYNNEI. The CDR3 totals 11 residues. The whole variable domain, remainder taken from reference TRBV2 and TRBJ2-7, is EPEVTQTPSHQVTQMGQEVILRCVPISNHLYFYWYRQILGQKVEFLVSFYNNEISEKSEIFDDQFSVERPDGSNFTLKIRSTKLEDSAMYFCASERRWEQYFGPGTRLTVT.

This clone was detected only a few times. This chain connects TRBV5-1 to TRBJ2-2; 9 bases agree with TRBD2. CDR1 SGHRS and CDR2 YFSETQ come from the germline V gene. V dropped 3 bases and J dropped 3; count of bases not matched to a gene: 9. The CDR3 spans 17 residues. In DNA form, the CDR3 reads TGCGCCAGCAGCTATACAACCGGGACTAGCTACACCGGGGAGCTGTTTTTT. Translating it yields CASSYTTGTSYTGELFF.

This sequence joins TRBV5-4 and TRBJ1-1; 9 nucleotides match TRBD1. Germline V gives CDR1 SGHNT, CDR2 YYREEE (reference sequence). The J segment lost 6 bases and the V segment lost 4 bases, leaving 13 bases of the junction unmatched. This CDR3 is built from 16 residues. The CDR3 region has the DNA TGTGCCAGCAGCCCCCGGGACAGGGTGTCGTACGCTGAAGCTTTCTTT. Protein sequence: CASSPRDRVSYAEAFF.

The rearrangement joins TRBV6-6 to TRBJ2-7; tentatively, D is TRBD1 or TRBD2 (5 bases each). This CDR3 contains 15 residues. Germline values: CDR1 MNHNY, CDR2 SVGAGI (reference sequence). The ends were cut back, 2 bases at V and 6 bases at J, with 17 bases in the middle. The CDR3 DNA is TGTGCCAGCAGTTACACAGGACGGGAAGAAGGCGAGCAGTACTTC. This sequence encodes CASSYTGREEGEQYF.

The rearrangement uses TRBV9 and TRBJ2-5, with a possible D match to TRBD2 (6 bases). V was clipped by 0 bases and J by 6 bases, with 15 bases between them. This CDR3 has 15 amino acids. Germline V gives CDR1 SGDLS, CDR2 YYNGEE. CDR3 sequence: CASSVGVAGLQTQYF. DNA of the CDR3: TGTGCCAGCAGCGTAGGGGTTGCGGGGTTGCAGACCCAGTACTTC.

This rearrangement joins TRBV10-1 to TRBJ2-1; 13 nucleotides agree with TRBD2. V shed 5 bases and J 0 bases; nucleotides not matched to a gene: 13. Germline V gene lookup returns CDR1 WNHNN and CDR2 SYGVQD (reference sequence). The CDR3 is 20 residues long. As DNA, the CDR3 is TGCGCCAGCAGTCTCCCGAGGACTAGCGGGGGTCCAAGCTCCTACAATGAGCAGTTCTTC. Amino acid sequence: CASSLPRTSGGPSSYNEQFF.

The chain is built from TRBV6-5 and TRBJ1-1; 10 bases fit TRBD1. Per the germline V gene, CDR1 is MNHEY and CDR2 is SVGAGI. V shed 4 bases, J shed 5 bases, and the junction held 1 base outside the gene matches. CDR3 length: 13 residues. CDR3 nucleotide sequence: TGTGCCAGCAGTTGGGACAGGGGTACTGAAGCTTTCTTT. Residues: CASSWDRGTEAFF.